The sequence of this TCR beta chain was determined in a study of T cell responses to AZD1222 COVID-19 vaccine. Study-level results: Reportedly, nearly half the spike-specific TCRs target unmutated variant regions. Regions 160-218 and 743-854 held dominance among vaccine-associated CD4 TCRs, which spanned spike. Baseline seropositivity characterized only a handful of AZD1222 recipients.

For this clone: Its antigen is not known.

Sequencing was performed with immunoSEQ multiplex PCR; in TCRdb, only in-frame clones are kept and a portion is missing. The sample lists 150,000 to 160,000 clones; 90% to 95% were seen once. Second-dose groups at about 4 or about 12 weeks were pooled. Germline loops: CDR1 MGHRA, CDR2 YSYEKL. Trimming removed 5 bases at V and 4 bases at J, with 17 bases between. The CDR3 length is 15 residues. The sample here was peripheral blood, taken 28 days after the second AZD1222 dose. The source is an adult who received the AZD1222 COVID-19 vaccine. J is TRBJ1-2 and V is TRBV4-1; the D is unclear. The CDR3 region is CASSNDGSKAYGYTF. CDR3 coding DNA: TGCGCCAGCAGCAATGACGGATCTAAGGCCTATGGCTACACCTTC.